Described below is a single T cell receptor beta chain sequence and its context. The CDR3 is made up of 13 amino acids. Germline values: CDR1 GTSNPN, CDR2 SVGIG (reference sequence). The V and J ends lost 1 base and 5 bases respectively, with 6 bases between them. The sample belongs to a study of cytomegalovirus exposure and HLA in healthy donors. 60 Vbeta and 13 Jbeta primers were used in PCR. Clones were sequenced by immunoSEQ multiplex PCR, and TCRdb holds only the in-frame ones, with some missing. Seen here are some 160,000 clones, roughly 80% observed once, and the top ten hold about 2.3%. Sequenced input: PBMCs. This sequence originates from a male donor in good health and CMV-seronegative. J is TRBJ1-6 and V is TRBV30; D unclear. CDR3 nucleotide sequence: TGTGCCTGGAGTGGCAGGAATAATTCACCCCTCCACTTT. Its protein is CAWSGRNNSPLHF.